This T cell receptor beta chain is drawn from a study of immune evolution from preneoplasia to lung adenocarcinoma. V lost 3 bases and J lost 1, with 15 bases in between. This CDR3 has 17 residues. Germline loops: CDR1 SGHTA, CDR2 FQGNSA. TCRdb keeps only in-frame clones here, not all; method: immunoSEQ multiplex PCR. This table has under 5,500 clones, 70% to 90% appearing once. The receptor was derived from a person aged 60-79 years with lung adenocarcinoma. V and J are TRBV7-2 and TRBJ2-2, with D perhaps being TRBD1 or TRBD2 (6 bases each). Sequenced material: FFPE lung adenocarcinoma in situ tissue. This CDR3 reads CASSLTGGALNTGELFF. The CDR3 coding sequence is TGTGCCAGCAGCTTGACAGGCGGGGCCCTGAACACCGGGGAGCTGTTTTTT. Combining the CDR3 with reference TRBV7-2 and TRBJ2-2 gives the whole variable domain GAGVSQSPSNKVTEKGKDVELRCDPISGHTALYWYRQSLGQGLEFLIYFQGNSAPDKSGLPSDRFSAERTGGSVSTLTIQRTQQEDSAVYLCASSLTGGALNTGELFFGEGSRLTVL.